These 3 T cell receptor beta chains were all obtained from the same sample, sequenced in a study of blood T cell repertoires in COVID-19. The method was immunoSEQ multiplex PCR; TCRdb's version includes in-frame clones alone and lacks a portion of them. The table has roughly 200,000 clones, 89% seen once; the top ten hold around 7%. Sequencing was performed on peripheral blood. The receptors come from a man aged 35-49 years with acute or convalescent COVID-19.

This clone has only a few counts. The V gene is TRBV4-3, the J gene TRBJ1-1, with a weak D call TRBD1 (5 bases). CDR1 and CDR2 from the germline V gene are LGHNA and YSLEER. V lost 4 bases and J 1 base, leaving 7 bases between the germline ends. The CDR3 length is 13 residues. The CDR3 nucleotides read TGCGCCAGCAGCCTTACAGGGAACACTGAAGCTTTCTTT. It is translated as CASSLTGNTEAFF.

The rearrangement uses TRBV7-8 and TRBJ2-7; the match to TRBD2 covers 7 bases. In germline, CDR1 is SGHVS, CDR2 FQNEAQ. Losses at the gene ends were 4 bases for V and 1 base for J; bases not matched to a gene: 1. There are 13 residues in the CDR3. The CDR3 DNA sequence: TGTGCCAGCAGCTCGGGGGGTTCCTACGAGCAGTACTTC. Translating gives CASSSGGSYEQYF.

The chain carries TRBV4-3 and TRBJ1-5; maybe TRBD1 (5 bases). Germline V gene data show CDR1 as LGHNA and CDR2 as YSLEER. CDR3 length: 17 amino acids. With 1 base removed from V and 2 bases from J, the gap between germline ends came to 15 bases. In nucleotides, the CDR3 is TGCGCCAGCAGCCAAGGGGCTGGGGGGGGAGGCAATCAGCCCCAGCATTTT. Translating gives CASSQGAGGGGNQPQHF.